This TCR beta chain was recovered during a study of PD-1 blockade in classical Hodgkin lymphoma. For the study at large: Nivolumab dosed at 3 mg/kg went to patients intravenously every 2 weeks. Whole-study results and caveats: The authors have not defined what causes the repertoire differences, possibly disease activity or prior therapy. In CD4+ cells, TCR diversity went up significantly by C4D1, but in CD8+ cells it did not.

Every patient experienced relapse after autologous stem cell transplantation, and brentuximab vedotin exposure varied. Best response was recorded as complete response, partial response or progressive disease. CDR1 is MGHRA, CDR2 YSYEKL, per germline. V lost 0 bases, J lost 4 bases, and 12 bases lay in between. The CDR3 is made up of 15 amino acids. Concerning this clone: Its antigen is not identified.

Using immunoSEQ multiplex PCR, the repertoire was profiled, and TCRdb retains in-frame clones only, with some absent. The sample includes around 40,000 clones, around 80% of them seen just once. The genes are TRBV4-1 and TRBJ1-1, with no clear D. The clonotype was recovered from a human donor with classical Hodgkin lymphoma. Specimen: peripheral blood mononuclear cells (PBMCs), collected at baseline. CDR3 coding DNA: TGCGCCAGCAGCCAAGAACCTCTGATCGGCACTGAAGCTTTCTTT. Translating it yields CASSQEPLIGTEAFF.